The 24 T cell receptor beta chains below were found in one sample sequenced in a study of T-cell memory formation after mild COVID-19. MiXCR, applied by TCRdb to the 5' RACE reads, yields one record per CDR3 protein. In the table there are over 500,000 distinct CDR3 sequences, approximately 15% of which are singletons. Sequences were obtained from PBMCs or a T cell subset sorted from them (not recorded which). The source of these receptors is an adult woman who had mild COVID-19 (a few samples of this study predate the infection). Cell type and time point are not known.

The chain uses TRBV7-2 and TRBJ2-3, with TRBD2 matching over 13 bases. CDR1 and CDR2 from the germline V gene are SGHTA and FQGNSA. The CDR3 loop spans 17 amino acids. V dropped 5 bases and J dropped 5; count of bases not matched to a gene: 10. The chain's CDR3 is CASSLLAGGTSGDTQYF. CDR3 coding DNA: TGTGCCAGCAGCCTACTAGCGGGGGGGACGAGTGGAGATACGCAGTATTTT.

The genes are TRBV29-1 and TRBJ1-1; tentative D call: TRBD1 (6 bases). The CDR3 contains 13 residues. Germline V gives CDR1 SQVTM, CDR2 ANQGSEA. The CDR3 reads CSCRGGGNTEAFF. CDR3 DNA: TGCAGTTGCCGTGGGGGGGGCAACACTGAAGCTTTCTTT.

The chain links TRBV2 to TRBJ2-3, with D unclear. This CDR3 region has 14 residues. Per the germline V gene, CDR1 is SNHLY and CDR2 is FYNNEI. V gave up 2 bases and J gave up 2 bases, with 8 bases separating them. The CDR3 reads CASSEFGPTDTQYF. The CDR3 bases are TGTGCCAGCAGTGAATTCGGACCCACAGATACGCAGTATTTT.

V usage is TRBV29-1 and J usage is TRBJ2-5; possible D gene TRBD2, 7 bases. Germline lookup yields CDR1 SQVTM and CDR2 ANQGSEA. V was trimmed by 7 bases and J by 5 bases, leaving 20 bases between them. The CDR3 covers 14 residues. The CDR3 DNA follows: TGCAGCGCCGAGGGGGTCCCGGGGGGCGAGACCCAGTACTTC. It is translated as CSAEGVPGGETQYF.

This clonotype was detected a few times. The chain couples TRBV6-1 to TRBJ2-7; D might be TRBD1 or TRBD2, each matching 5 bases. Germline CDR1 and CDR2: MNHNS and SASEGT. This CDR3 is built from 14 residues. The V end lost 7 bases, the J end lost 0 bases, and 13 bases lay between the germline ends. This CDR3 is CASIPPGSSYEQYF. Written as DNA, the CDR3 is TGTGCCAGCATCCCCCCAGGGAGCTCCTACGAGCAGTACTTC.

This chain joins TRBV20-1 and TRBJ2-3, with 7 nucleotides matching TRBD2. Germline loops: CDR1 DFQATT, CDR2 SNEGSKA (reference sequence). With V trimmed by 5 bases and J by 0 bases, 5 bases remained unmatched. The CDR3 extends over 14 amino acids. In nucleotides, the CDR3 is TGCAGTGCTCCTCGCGGGGGTAGCACAGATACGCAGTATTTT. Amino acids: CSAPRGGSTDTQYF.

This clonotype occurred a few times. The chain has TRBV6-5 and TRBJ2-7; D is tentatively TRBD1 or TRBD2 (7 bases each). From germline, CDR1 is MNHEY and CDR2 SVGAGI. This CDR3 spans 15 amino acids. Between the trimmed V and J ends, which lost 2 bases and 2 bases, there was a span of 13 bases. This CDR3 is CASSYDREGTYEQYF. The CDR3 DNA reads TGTGCCAGCAGTTACGACAGGGAGGGTACCTACGAGCAGTACTTC.

This rearrangement joins TRBV12-3 or TRBV12-4 to TRBJ2-7; D unresolved. Trimming shortened V by 5 bases and J by 1 base, and 15 bases separated the two germline ends. CDR3 length: 15 amino acids. CDR3 in DNA: TGTGCCAGCAGTCCCCAGCCTAGTAGGTCCTACGAGCAGTACTTC. Protein: CASSPQPSRSYEQYF.

In its sample, this clonotype was seen many times. DNA of the CDR3: TGTGCCAGCAGCTTAGGTGGGGCCGTAGCTTCACCCCTCCACTTT. Protein sequence: CASSLGGAVASPLHF. The rearrangement joins TRBV7-9 to TRBJ1-6; weak D call: TRBD1 (5 bases). V lost 1 base to trimming and J lost 9 bases, with 13 bases between them. CDR1 is SEHNR and CDR2 is FQNEAQ in the germline V gene (reference sequence). This CDR3 contains 15 residues.

This clonotype is a singleton in its sample. The chain employs TRBV20-1 and TRBJ2-7, with 9 bases that match TRBD1. This CDR3 is built from 16 residues. Germline values: CDR1 DFQATT, CDR2 SNEGSKA (reference sequence). V shed 2 bases, J shed 5 bases, and the junction held 13 bases outside the gene matches. CDR3 region: CSARTPPGQGFHEQYF. CDR3 sequence (DNA): TGCAGTGCTAGAACCCCCCCGGGACAGGGTTTCCACGAGCAGTACTTC.

The table lists this clonotype with a few counts. The chain carries TRBV5-1 and TRBJ2-5; D may match TRBD1 or TRBD2 (5 bases each). V lost 0 bases, J lost 5 bases, and 14 bases lay in between. CDR1 is SGHRS, CDR2 YFSETQ, per germline. The CDR3 length is 15 residues. The DNA for the CDR3 is TGCGCCAGCAGCTTGGGGAGAGGGGTTTCTGAGACCCAGTACTTC. As protein: CASSLGRGVSETQYF.

This clonotype was found many times. The chain uses TRBV12-5 and TRBJ2-2; either TRBD1 or TRBD2 may supply D (7 bases each). Germline V gene lookup returns CDR1 LGHNT and CDR2 FRNRAP. Trimming took off 5 bases at V and 7 bases at J, with 20 bases between the two ends. This CDR3 contains 16 residues. DNA for the CDR3: TGTGCTAGTGGTCGCCAGGGGGAGCGGGGTATCGGGGAGCTGTTTTTT. Its translation: CASGRQGERGIGELFF.

Only a few counts were recorded for this clonotype. The chain combines TRBV6-6 with TRBJ2-2; TRBD1 matches at 9 bases. With V trimmed by 4 bases and J by 7 bases, 7 bases remained unmatched. This CDR3 spans 15 amino acids. The V gene's germline CDR1 is MNHNY and CDR2 SVGAGI (reference sequence). The DNA for the CDR3 is TGTGCCAGCAGTTCCAGGGACAGGGCGAACGGGGAGCTGTTTTTT. Protein: CASSSRDRANGELFF.

The rearrangement links TRBV7-2 to TRBJ1-2; D not certain. Per the germline V gene, CDR1 is SGHTA and CDR2 is FQGNSA. V was clipped by 3 bases and J by 5 bases, with 16 bases between them. The CDR3 is made up of 15 amino acids. CDR3 bases: TGTGCCAGCAGCTTCCCAAGCCGTCTACGATATGGCTACACCTTC. Its protein is CASSFPSRLRYGYTF.

This clonotype occurred a few times. The chain couples TRBV4-1 to TRBJ2-7; D gene unclear. Germline-derived CDR1 and CDR2 are MGHRA and YSYEKL. The CDR3 totals 17 residues. V was pared by 0 bases and J by 3 bases, with 18 bases between. As DNA, the CDR3 is TGCGCCAGCAGCCAAGAATATAGGCTAGACAACCACTACGAGCAGTACTTC. Translated: CASSQEYRLDNHYEQYF.

The V call is TRBV9, the J call TRBJ2-7; 11 bases line up with TRBD1. V trimming: 4 bases; J trimming: 2 bases; junction bases outside the gene matches: 8. The CDR3 consists of 16 residues. The germline V gene encodes CDR1 SGDLS and CDR2 YYNGEE. This chain's CDR3 is CASSRGQGAPPYEQYF. As DNA, the CDR3 is TGTGCCAGCAGCAGAGGACAGGGGGCGCCTCCCTACGAGCAGTACTTC.

The gene calls are TRBV29-1 and TRBJ2-7, with TRBD2 matching over 12 bases. The CDR3 extends over 14 amino acids. V shed 6 bases, J shed 4 bases, and the junction held 7 bases outside the gene matches. Germline V gene sequence: CDR1 SQVTM, CDR2 ANQGSEA. CDR3 amino acids: CSVELTSGGYEQYF. The CDR3 DNA reads as TGCAGCGTCGAACTGACTAGCGGGGGTTACGAGCAGTACTTC.

This clonotype has a handful of counts. This chain uses TRBV20-1 with TRBJ1-5; the D is unclear. Per germline, CDR1 DFQATT and CDR2 SNEGSKA (reference sequence). V was trimmed by 1 base and J by 3 bases, leaving 16 bases between them. This CDR3 contains 16 residues. CDR3 loop: CSARAVVGGNNQPQHF. Here the CDR3 DNA reads TGCAGTGCTAGAGCCGTGGTTGGAGGGAACAATCAGCCCCAGCATTTT.

The rearrangement uses TRBV7-6 and TRBJ2-7; tentatively, D is TRBD1 (7 bases). Germline loops: CDR1 SGHVS, CDR2 FNYEAQ. Between the trimmed V and J ends, which lost 3 bases and 1 base, there was a span of 16 bases. This CDR3 contains 16 residues. CDR3 residues: CASSLAGSGGSYEQYF. DNA of the CDR3: TGTGCCAGCAGCTTGGCGGGGTCAGGGGGTTCCTACGAGCAGTACTTC.

The chain couples TRBV4-3 to TRBJ2-2; 8 nucleotides line up with TRBD2. The germline gives CDR1 LGHNA, CDR2 YSLEER. V lost 0 bases and J lost 2; bases outside the gene matches: 8. The length of the CDR3 is 18 residues. The CDR3 loop is CASSQDSLAGFNTGELFF. The CDR3 coding sequence is TGCGCCAGCAGCCAAGATAGTCTAGCGGGCTTTAACACCGGGGAGCTGTTTTTT.

This clonotype was observed a handful of times. V usage is TRBV12-3 or TRBV12-4 and J usage is TRBJ2-1; 8 positions agree with TRBD2. Trimming at V came to 6 bases and at J to 10 bases, leaving 17 bases not matched to a gene. The CDR3 spans 16 residues. CDR3 nucleotide sequence: TGTGCCAGCAGCCAAGGAGGCGGGAGGCATTTAGGCGAGCAGTTCTTC. Its translation is CASSQGGGRHLGEQFF.

This clonotype was found once. CDR3 sequence (DNA): TGTGCCAGCAGTTACAGTGGGTACACAGATACGCAGTATTTT. This encodes CASSYSGYTDTQYF. V usage is TRBV6-5 and J usage is TRBJ2-3; no definite D call. This CDR3 spans 14 amino acids. The V end was cut by 2 bases, the J end by 2 bases, with 8 bases between. Germline V CDR1 and CDR2: MNHEY, SVGAGI.

The genes are TRBV7-2 and TRBJ2-3; D is unclear. The germline V gene encodes CDR1 SGHTA and CDR2 FQGNSA. Trimming cost V 2 bases and J 0 bases, with 9 bases left between them. The CDR3 spans 15 residues. The CDR3 spells CASSLSDLSTDTQYF. The CDR3 coding sequence is TGTGCCAGCAGCTTAAGTGACCTTAGCACAGATACGCAGTATTTT.

This clonotype was seen repeatedly, ten times or more. V gene TRBV29-1 combines with J gene TRBJ2-1; the match to TRBD1 covers 11 bases. The CDR3 consists of 15 residues. V gave up 2 bases and J gave up 6 bases; unmatched junction bases: 6. CDR1 is SQVTM, CDR2 ANQGSEA, per germline. The DNA of the CDR3 is TGCAGCGTTGAAAAACGGGACAGGGGGTTCAATGAGCAGTTCTTC. Its protein product is CSVEKRDRGFNEQFF.